The 7 T cell receptor beta chains below were found in one sample sequenced in a study of blood T cell repertoires in COVID-19. The assay was immunoSEQ multiplex PCR, and TCRdb's table has in-frame clones only and misses some. Of around 380,000 clones in the sample, about four fifths were seen once. Sample: peripheral blood. Source of these receptors: a human donor with acute or convalescent COVID-19. The donor label of this sample is uncertain.

This rearrangement joins TRBV29-1 to TRBJ1-2, with D tentatively TRBD1 (5 bases). This CDR3 is 12 amino acids long. CDR1 and CDR2 (germline): SQVTM, ANQGSEA. The V gene lost 4 bases and the J gene lost 1 base, with 7 bases spanning the gap. The CDR3 bases are TGCAGCGTTGCTGACAGTAACTATGGCTACACCTTC. This translates into CSVADSNYGYTF.

The chain employs TRBV6-5 and TRBJ2-5, with D uncertain. V lost 7 bases to trimming and J lost 3 bases, with 12 bases between them. Looked up from germline, CDR1 is MNHEY and CDR2 is SVGAGI. The CDR3 spans 13 residues. This CDR3 is CASMRLLKETQYF. In nucleotides, the CDR3 is TGTGCCAGCATGCGGCTTCTTAAAGAGACCCAGTACTTC.

The rearrangement links TRBV12-3 or TRBV12-4 to TRBJ2-4; perhaps TRBD1 as D (6 bases). This CDR3 has 13 amino acids. V dropped 3 bases and J dropped 14 bases, with 17 bases sitting between them. CDR3 protein: CASSFTPPEGEYF. DNA of the CDR3: TGTGCCAGCAGTTTTACCCCTCCTGAGGGGGAGTACTTC.

This chain uses TRBV4-1 with TRBJ2-7, with D possibly being TRBD1 (6 bases). CDR3 length equals 16 residues. Germline V lookup: CDR1 MGHRA, CDR2 YSYEKL. The V and J ends lost 1 base and 6 bases respectively, with 19 bases between them. The CDR3: CASSQGLTGLRREQYF. CDR3 nucleotides: TGCGCCAGCAGCCAAGGCCTTACAGGGCTTCGTCGCGAGCAGTACTTC.

The rearrangement joins TRBV18 to TRBJ1-5; no firm D call. V lost 3 bases to trimming and J lost 6 bases, with 18 bases between them. The CDR3 length is 16 residues. CDR1 is KGHSH and CDR2 is LQKENI in the germline V gene. CDR3 bases: TGTGCCAGCTCACCTACAGTAGGGAGTTTTACTCAGCCCCAGCATTTT. Amino acid sequence: CASSPTVGSFTQPQHF.

The chain is built from TRBV11-2 and TRBJ1-5; TRBD1 might be the D (5 bases). The germline CDR1 and CDR2 sequences are SGHAT and FQNNGV. The CDR3 spans 15 residues. V lost 2 bases and J lost 2, with 10 bases in between. This chain's CDR3 is CASSLQGSGNQPQHF. In DNA, the CDR3 is TGTGCCAGCAGCTTACAGGGCTCAGGCAATCAGCCCCAGCATTTT.

The rearrangement joins TRBV28 to TRBJ2-5; 8 bases match TRBD1. The CDR3 runs to 13 residues. Germline V gene data show CDR1 as MDHEN and CDR2 as SYDVKM. V trimming: 3 bases; J trimming: 7 bases; junction bases outside the gene matches: 4. As DNA, the CDR3 is TGTGCCAGCAGTTTGGGACAGGTCGGGACCCAGTACTTC. It is translated as CASSLGQVGTQYF.